A selection of T cell receptor beta chains follows, all from one sample in a study of neoadjuvant anti-PD-1 for oral cavity cancer. Sequenced by immunoSEQ multiplex PCR; TCRdb stores in-frame clones only, minus some. This table holds some 61,000 clones, about 88% found once. Specimen: PBMCs, collected after nivolumab (anti-PD-1) treatment. The receptors were gathered from a person aged 35 to 85 with oral cavity squamous cell carcinoma. CDR3s include the opening cysteine and the closing phenylalanine or tryptophan. A D gene is named only where the DNA matches it firmly. Expanded clones are given a class, and other clones once, few, many or no size at all.

TGTGCCAGCAGCCGGGACGGGACCTTCTACGAGCAGTACTTC,CASSRDGTFYEQYF,NA,NA,TRBJ2-7,TRBV11-1
TGTGCCAGCAGCCGAGAGACTAGTTTCGGCAATGAGCAGTTCTTC,CASSRETSFGNEQFF,NA,NA,TRBJ2-1,TRBV7-3
TGTGCCAGCAGCGCTAGAGAGACCCAGTACTTC,CASSARETQYF,NA,NA,TRBJ2-5,TRBV7-2
TGTGCCAGCAGCGTAGATAAGCGGGCGAACACCGGGGAGCTGTTTTTT,CASSVDKRANTGELFF,NA,NA,TRBJ2-2,TRBV9
TGTGCCAGCAGCCTGGTTAACAGCTACAATGAGCAGTTCTTC,CASSLVNSYNEQFF,NA,NA,TRBJ2-1,TRBV5-8
TGTGCCAGCAGCGTAGAACTAGCGGGAGACGAGCAGTACTTC,CASSVELAGDEQYF,NA,TRBD2,TRBJ2-7,TRBV9
TGTGCCAGTAGGGCGAGGGTTACTGGCTACACCTTC,CASRARVTGYTF,few,NA,TRBJ1-2,TRBV19
TGTGCCTGGAGCGGAAAAGCGGGATCGAGGGATACGCAGTATTTT,CAWSGKAGSRDTQYF,NA,TRBD2,TRBJ2-3,TRBV30
TGTGCCAGCAGGTATGACATTATAGGCAATCAGCCCCAGCATTTT,CASRYDIIGNQPQHF,NA,NA,TRBJ1-5,TRBV2
TGTGCCAGCAGCCCGGCCGGGAATGAGCAGTTCTTC,CASSPAGNEQFF,NA,NA,TRBJ2-1,TRBV7-3
TGTGCCAGCAGCCTATCGGGCGGAACCTACGAGCAGTACTTC,CASSLSGGTYEQYF,NA,NA,TRBJ2-7,TRBV9
TGTGCCAGCAGCTTCACCATTCCCGGGACAGGGGAGGACGAGCAGTACTTC,CASSFTIPGTGEDEQYF,NA,TRBD1,TRBJ2-7,TRBV5-4
TGTGCCAGCAGCTTAGCTAGCGGGTACAATGAGCAGTTCTTC,CASSLASGYNEQFF,NA,TRBD2,TRBJ2-1,TRBV7-3
TGTGCCATCAGTCAGGACAGGGGGGACACCGGGGAGCTGTTTTTT,CAISQDRGDTGELFF,NA,TRBD1,TRBJ2-2,TRBV10-3
TGTGCCAGCCTTAGACAGCAAAAAGAGACCCAGTACTTC,CASLRQQKETQYF,NA,NA,TRBJ2-5,TRBV2
TGTGCCAGCAGTGAAGTGGCAGGGAAAGAGACCCAGTACTTC,CASSEVAGKETQYF,NA,NA,TRBJ2-5,TRBV2
TGTGCCAGCAGTGTTATACCGGGACAATCGGAGCAGTACTTC,CASSVIPGQSEQYF,NA,NA,TRBJ2-7,TRBV2
TGCGCCAGCAGCACTGGACAGTCAACTAATGAAAAACTGTTTTTT,CASSTGQSTNEKLFF,NA,NA,TRBJ1-4,TRBV5-1
TGTGCCAGCAGTCTACAGGGGAAAGCTTTCTTT,CASSLQGKAFF,NA,TRBD1,TRBJ1-1,TRBV6-6
TGTGCCAGCAGTTTCGACAGGCGTTATAGCAATCAGCCCCAGCATTTT,CASSFDRRYSNQPQHF,NA,NA,TRBJ1-5,TRBV28
TGCGCCAGCAGCTTCCAGGGCGCCAAAAACATTCAGTACTTC,CASSFQGAKNIQYF,NA,NA,TRBJ2-4,TRBV5-1
TGCAGCGTTTTCAGTCACGAGCAGTACTTC,CSVFSHEQYF,NA,NA,TRBJ2-7,TRBV29-1
TGTGCCAGCGGTTACATGAACACTGAAGCTTTCTTT,CASGYMNTEAFF,NA,NA,TRBJ1-1,TRBV6-5